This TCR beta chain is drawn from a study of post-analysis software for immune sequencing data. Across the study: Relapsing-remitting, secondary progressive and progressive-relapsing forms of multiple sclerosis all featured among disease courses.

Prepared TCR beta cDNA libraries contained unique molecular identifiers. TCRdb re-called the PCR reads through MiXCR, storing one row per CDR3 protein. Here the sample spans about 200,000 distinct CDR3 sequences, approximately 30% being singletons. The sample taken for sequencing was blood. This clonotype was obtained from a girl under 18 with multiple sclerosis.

This CDR3 reads CASSLGFRDSRNSPLHF. CDR3 DNA: TGCGCCAGCAGCTTGGGTTTTCGGGACAGTAGAAATTCACCCCTCCACTTT. This chain joins TRBV5-1 and TRBJ1-6; TRBD1 matches 7 bases. The V gene's germline CDR1 is SGHRS and CDR2 YFSETQ. V gave up 0 bases and J gave up 7 bases; unmatched junction bases: 10. CDR3 size: 17 residues.